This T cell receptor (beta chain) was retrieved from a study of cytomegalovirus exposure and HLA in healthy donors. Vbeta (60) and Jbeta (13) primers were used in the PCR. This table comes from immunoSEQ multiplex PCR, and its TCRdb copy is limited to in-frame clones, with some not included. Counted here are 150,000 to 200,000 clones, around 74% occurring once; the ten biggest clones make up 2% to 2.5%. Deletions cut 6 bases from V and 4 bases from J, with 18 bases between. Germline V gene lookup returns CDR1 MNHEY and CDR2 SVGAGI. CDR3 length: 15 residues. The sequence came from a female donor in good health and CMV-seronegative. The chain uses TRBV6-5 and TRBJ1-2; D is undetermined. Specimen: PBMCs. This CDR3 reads CASSRRLGEGYGYTF. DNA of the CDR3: TGTGCCAGCAGCCGCCGCCTGGGAGAGGGCTATGGCTACACCTTC.